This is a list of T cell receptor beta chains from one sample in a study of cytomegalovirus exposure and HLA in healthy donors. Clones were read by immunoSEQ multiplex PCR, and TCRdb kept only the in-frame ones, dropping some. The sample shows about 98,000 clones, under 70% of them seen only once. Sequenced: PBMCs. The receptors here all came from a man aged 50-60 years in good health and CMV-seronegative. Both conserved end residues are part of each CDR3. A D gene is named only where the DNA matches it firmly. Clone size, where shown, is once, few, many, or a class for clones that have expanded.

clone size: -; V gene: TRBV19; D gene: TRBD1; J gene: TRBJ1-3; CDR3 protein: CASTRTGLTRGSSGNTIYF; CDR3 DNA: TGTGCCAGTACCCGGACAGGCCTAACTAGGGGATCCTCTGGAAACACCATATATTTT
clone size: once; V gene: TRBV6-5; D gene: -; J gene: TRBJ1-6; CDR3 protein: CASSYNLGSPLHF; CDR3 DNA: TGTGCCAGCAGTTACAATCTAGGTTCACCCCTCCACTTT
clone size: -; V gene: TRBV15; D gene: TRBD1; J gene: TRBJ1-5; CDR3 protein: CATSRIWTGRPQPQHF; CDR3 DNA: TGTGCCACCAGCAGGATTTGGACAGGGCGGCCTCAGCCCCAGCATTTT
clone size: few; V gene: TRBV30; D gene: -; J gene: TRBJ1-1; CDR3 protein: CAWSGLGDTEAFF; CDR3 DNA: TGTGCCTGGAGTGGCCTCGGGGACACTGAAGCTTTCTTT
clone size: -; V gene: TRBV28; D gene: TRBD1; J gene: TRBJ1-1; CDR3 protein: CASSSLTGGSTEAFF; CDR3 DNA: TGTGCCAGCAGTAGTTTAACAGGGGGCAGCACTGAAGCTTTCTTT
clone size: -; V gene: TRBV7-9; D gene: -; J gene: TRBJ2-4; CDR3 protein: CASSATGSAKNIQYF; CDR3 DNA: TGTGCCAGCAGCGCCACAGGGTCAGCCAAAAACATTCAGTACTTC
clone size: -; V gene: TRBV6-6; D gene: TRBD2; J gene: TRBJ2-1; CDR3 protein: CASTITGGAYNEQFF; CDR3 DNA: TGTGCCAGCACCATTACGGGGGGGGCCTACAATGAGCAGTTCTTC
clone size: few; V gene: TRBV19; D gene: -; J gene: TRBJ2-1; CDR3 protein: CASSQYRERNEQFF; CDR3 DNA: TGTGCCAGTAGTCAATACAGGGAAAGGAATGAGCAGTTCTTC
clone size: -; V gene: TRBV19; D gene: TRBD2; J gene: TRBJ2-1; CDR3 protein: CASRTSGMPYNEQFF; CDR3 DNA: TGTGCCAGTCGGACTAGCGGGATGCCCTACAATGAGCAGTTCTTC
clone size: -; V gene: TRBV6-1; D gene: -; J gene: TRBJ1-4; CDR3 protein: CASSVGQELFF; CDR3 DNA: TGTGCCAGCAGCGTAGGACAAGAACTGTTTTTT
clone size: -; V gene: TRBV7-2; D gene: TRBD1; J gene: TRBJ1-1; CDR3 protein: CASSLARQQGARGAAFF; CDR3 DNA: TGTGCCAGCAGCTTAGCGAGACAACAGGGGGCGCGAGGAGCGGCTTTCTTT
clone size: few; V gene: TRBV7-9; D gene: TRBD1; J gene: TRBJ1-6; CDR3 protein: CASRGQGNSPLHF; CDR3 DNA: TGTGCCAGCAGGGGACAGGGCAATTCACCCCTCCACTTT
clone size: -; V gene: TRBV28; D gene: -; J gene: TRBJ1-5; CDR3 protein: CASRERDTSMGPQHF; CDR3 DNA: TGTGCCAGCAGGGAGCGGGATACCTCGATGGGGCCCCAGCATTTT
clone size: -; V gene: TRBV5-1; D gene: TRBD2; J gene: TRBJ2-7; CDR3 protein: CASSLGGGSYEQYF; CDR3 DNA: TGCGCCAGCAGCTTGGGCGGGGGCTCCTACGAGCAGTACTTC
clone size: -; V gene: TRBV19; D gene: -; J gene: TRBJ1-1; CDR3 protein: CASKRGAVNTEAFF; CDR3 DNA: TGTGCCAGTAAACGGGGGGCGGTGAACACTGAAGCTTTCTTT
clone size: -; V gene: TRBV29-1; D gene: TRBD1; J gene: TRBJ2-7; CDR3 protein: CSVGVRDRGPYEQYF; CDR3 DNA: TGCAGCGTTGGGGTCCGGGACAGGGGGCCCTACGAGCAGTACTTC
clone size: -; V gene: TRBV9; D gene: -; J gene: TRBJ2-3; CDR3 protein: CASSGSRLDSTDTQYF; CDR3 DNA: TGTGCCAGCAGCGGCTCTAGACTAGATTCAACAGATACGCAGTATTTT
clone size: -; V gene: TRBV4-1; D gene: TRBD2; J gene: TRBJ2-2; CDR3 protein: CASSQEVRLAGGVVNTGELFF; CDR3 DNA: TGCGCCAGCAGCCAAGAGGTTCGACTAGCGGGAGGAGTCGTGAACACCGGGGAGCTGTTTTTT
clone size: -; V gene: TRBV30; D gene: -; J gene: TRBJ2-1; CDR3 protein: CAWSVSGYNEQFF; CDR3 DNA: TGTGCCTGGAGTGTATCAGGATACAATGAGCAGTTCTTC
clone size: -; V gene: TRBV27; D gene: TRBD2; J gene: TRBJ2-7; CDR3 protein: CASSRAGGSSYEQYF; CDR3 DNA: TGTGCCAGCAGTCGAGCGGGAGGGAGCTCCTACGAGCAGTACTTC
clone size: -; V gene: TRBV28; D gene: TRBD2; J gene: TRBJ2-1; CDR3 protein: CASSGGGLAPSSYNEQFF; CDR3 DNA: TGTGCCAGCAGTGGAGGGGGACTAGCACCAAGCTCCTACAATGAGCAGTTCTTC
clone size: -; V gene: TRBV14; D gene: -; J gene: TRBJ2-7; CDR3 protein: CASSQWRGSYEQYF; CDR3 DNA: TGTGCCAGCAGCCAATGGAGGGGATCCTACGAGCAGTACTTC
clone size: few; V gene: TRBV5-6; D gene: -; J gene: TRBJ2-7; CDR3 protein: CASSLSGRHSYEQYF; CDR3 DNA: TGTGCCAGCAGCTTGTCAGGGCGCCACTCCTACGAGCAGTACTTC
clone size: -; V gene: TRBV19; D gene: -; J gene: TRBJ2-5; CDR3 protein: CASSSVQETQYF; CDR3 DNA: TGTGCCAGTAGTTCTGTCCAAGAGACCCAGTACTTC
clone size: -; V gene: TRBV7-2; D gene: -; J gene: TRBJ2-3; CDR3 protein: CASSPAQGTQYF; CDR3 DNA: TGTGCCAGCAGCCCCGCCCAGGGTACGCAGTATTTT
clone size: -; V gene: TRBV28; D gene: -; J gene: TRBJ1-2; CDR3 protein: CASSLDRPEGGYTF; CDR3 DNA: TGTGCCAGCAGTTTAGATCGGCCGGAGGGAGGCTACACCTTC
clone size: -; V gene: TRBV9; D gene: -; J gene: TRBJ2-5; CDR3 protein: CASSVGTQAVETQYF; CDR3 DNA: TGTGCCAGCAGCGTAGGGACACAAGCTGTGGAGACCCAGTACTTC